This T cell receptor beta chain was sequenced during a study of cytomegalovirus exposure and HLA in healthy donors. Study-level results: A later analysis revealed that TCR association rates differed between HLA loci, peaking at DRB1 and bottoming out at HLA-C. Productive status was seen about 87% or about 30% of the time for most TCR beta V segments in an earlier analysis.

CDR1 is SNHLY, CDR2 FYNNEI, per germline. The CDR3 contains 10 residues. Regarding donors, all were healthy bone marrow donors. PCR employed 60 Vbeta and 13 Jbeta primers. Data came from immunoSEQ multiplex PCR; TCRdb stores just in-frame clones and leaves some out. The sample yields about 75,000 clones, approximately 82% seen once. Only a few counts were recorded for this clone. Its specificity is unknown. The junction and the germline gene differ at one end; a read error may be behind it. The TCR comes from a man aged 70 or older in good health and CMV-seropositive. The chain has TRBV2 and TRBJ1-1; D is unclear. Material: PBMCs. CDR3 coding DNA: TGTGCCAGCAGGAGTTCGGAGGTAACCTTT. Its translation is CASRSSEVTF.